Below are 7 T cell receptor beta chains sequenced from a single sample in a study of T-cell memory formation after mild COVID-19. TCRdb re-derived calls from the 5' RACE reads in MiXCR, one entry per CDR3 protein. Among 150,000 to 200,000 distinct CDR3 sequences listed, 13% to 15% were seen once. Material for sequencing was PBMCs or a T cell subset sorted from them (not recorded which). All receptors derive from an adult woman who had mild COVID-19 (a few samples of this study predate the infection). Cell type and time point are not known.

This clonotype was recorded a few times. Here the CDR3 reads CASSAGTGPYEQYF. CDR3 in DNA: TGTGCCAGCTCCGCAGGGACAGGGCCCTACGAGCAGTACTTC. This chain connects TRBV18 to TRBJ2-7, with TRBD1 identical over 9 bases. The CDR3 is made up of 14 amino acids. V lost 6 bases, J lost 2 bases, and 5 bases stayed unmatched. Germline V gene sequence: CDR1 KGHSH, CDR2 LQKENI.

Many counts were recorded for this clonotype. The rearrangement uses TRBV5-1 and TRBJ2-2, with D tentatively TRBD2 (6 bases). Deletions cut 0 bases from V and 4 bases from J, with 10 bases between. CDR3 length equals 15 residues. Germline assignment: CDR1 SGHRS and CDR2 YFSETQ. The CDR3 DNA reads as TGCGCCAGCAGCTTGGCCGGCGGGGTCACCGGGGAGCTGTTTTTT. Amino acid sequence: CASSLAGGVTGELFF.

This chain links TRBV7-6 with TRBJ1-1, with 8 nucleotides matching TRBD1. The CDR3 has 14 amino acids. The junction had 7 bases not matched to a gene; V was cut back by 3 bases and J by 7 bases. From germline, CDR1 is SGHVS and CDR2 FNYEAQ. CDR3 in DNA: TGTGCCAGCAGCTTTCAGGGGGCGTCGAATGAAGCTTTCTTT. It specifies CASSFQGASNEAFF. Together with reference TRBV7-6 and TRBJ1-1, the CDR3 gives the full variable domain: GAGVSQSPRYKVTKRGQDVALRCDPISGHVSLYWYRQALGQGPEFLTYFNYEAQQDKSGLPNDRFSAERPEGSISTLTIQRTEQRDSAMYRCASSFQGASNEAFFGQGTRLTVV.

The chain has TRBV7-8 and TRBJ2-7; no clear D. CDR1 and CDR2 from the germline V gene are SGHVS and FQNEAQ. The CDR3 has 14 amino acids. V lost 3 bases to trimming and J lost 4 bases, with 13 bases between them. In DNA, the CDR3 is TGTGCCAGCAGCTTTGAGGTAGGGCGGTACGAGCAGTACTTC. Translation gives CASSFEVGRYEQYF.

This clonotype was seen only once. V is TRBV20-1 and J is TRBJ1-1, with unresolved D. Germline CDR1 is DFQATT and CDR2 is SNEGSKA (reference sequence). The CDR3 has 13 amino acids. V was trimmed by 3 bases and J by 0 bases, leaving 8 bases between them. CDR3 in amino acids: CSASPVMNTEAFF. The DNA of the CDR3 is TGCAGTGCTAGCCCAGTCATGAACACTGAAGCTTTCTTT.

This clonotype was observed a handful of times. This chain links TRBV5-4 with TRBJ2-3, with D perhaps matching TRBD1 or TRBD2 (6 bases each). V lost 6 bases, J lost 4 bases, and 18 bases lay in between. The CDR3 is 15 amino acids. Per germline, CDR1 SGHNT and CDR2 YYREEE (reference sequence). The CDR3 spells CASTPGGPSADTQYF. The CDR3 DNA sequence: TGTGCCAGCACCCCCGGGGGCCCTAGCGCAGATACGCAGTATTTT.

This clonotype has only a few counts. This chain links TRBV7-2 with TRBJ2-2, with D uncertain. V lost 1 base and J 0 bases, leaving 9 bases between the germline ends. Germline-derived CDR1 and CDR2 are SGHTA and FQGNSA. The CDR3 has 16 amino acids. The CDR3 sequence: CASSLGAFANTGELFF. DNA for the CDR3: TGTGCCAGCAGCTTAGGAGCTTTCGCGAACACCGGGGAGCTGTTTTTT.